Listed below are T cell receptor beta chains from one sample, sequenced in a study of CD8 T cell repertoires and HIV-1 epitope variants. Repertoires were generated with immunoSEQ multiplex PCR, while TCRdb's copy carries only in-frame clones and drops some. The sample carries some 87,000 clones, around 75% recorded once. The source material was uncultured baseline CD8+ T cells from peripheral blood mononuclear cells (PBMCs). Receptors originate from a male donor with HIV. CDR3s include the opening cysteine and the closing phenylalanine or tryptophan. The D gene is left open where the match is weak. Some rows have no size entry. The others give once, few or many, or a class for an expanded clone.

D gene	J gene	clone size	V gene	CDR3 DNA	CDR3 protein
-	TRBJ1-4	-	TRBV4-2	TGTGCCAGCAGCCAAGAGGGGGCAACTAATGAAAAACTGTTTTTT	CASSQEGATNEKLFF
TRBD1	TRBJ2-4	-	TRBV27	TGTGCCAGCAGTTTATCGTGGGACAGTGGAAACATTCAGTACTTC	CASSLSWDSGNIQYF
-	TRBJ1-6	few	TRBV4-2	TGTGCCAGCAGCCAGGAATTCCGTGGGGGAAGTAATTCACCCCTCCACTTT	CASSQEFRGGSNSPLHF
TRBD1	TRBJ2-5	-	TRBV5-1	TGCGCCAGCAGCGCCCGACAGGGTCCGGGAGAGACCCAGTACTTC	CASSARQGPGETQYF
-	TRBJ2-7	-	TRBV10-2	TGCGCCAGCAGTGTTCAGACCTACGAGCAGTACTTC	CASSVQTYEQYF
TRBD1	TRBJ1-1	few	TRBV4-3	TGCGCCAGCAGCCAGGGGACAGGAGAGGCTGAAGCTTTCTTT	CASSQGTGEAEAFF
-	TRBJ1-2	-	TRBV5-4	TGTGCCAGCAGCAGGACTTCTAACTATGGCTACACCTTC	CASSRTSNYGYTF
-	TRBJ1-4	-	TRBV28	TGTGCCAGCAGTCTTGGTGGGGAAAAACTGTTTTTT	CASSLGGEKLFF
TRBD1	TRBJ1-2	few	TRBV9	TGTGCCAGCAGCAGGGGACAGGGGGTGGCTGGCTACACCTTC	CASSRGQGVAGYTF
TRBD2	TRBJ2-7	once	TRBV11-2	TGTGCCAGCAGCTTAACGGGAGGCCACTACGAGCAGTACTTC	CASSLTGGHYEQYF
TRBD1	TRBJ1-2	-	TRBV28	TGTGCCAGCAGTTTAATCCAGGGGGCGGGAGGCTACACCTTC	CASSLIQGAGGYTF
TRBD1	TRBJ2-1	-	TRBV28	TGTGCCAGCAGTCTACAGGGGGGTGAGCAGTTCTTC	CASSLQGGEQFF
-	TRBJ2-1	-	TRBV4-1	TGCGCCAGCAGCCAACTGGGGATTTCCTACAATGAGCAGTTCTTC	CASSQLGISYNEQFF
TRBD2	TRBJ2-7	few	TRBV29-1	TGCAGCGCGACTAGCGGGAGGGCCCGGGAGCAGTACTTC	CSATSGRAREQYF
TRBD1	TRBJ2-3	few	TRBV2	TGTGCCAGCAGTGAAATGGGACAGTGGTTCACAGATACGCAGTATTTT	CASSEMGQWFTDTQYF
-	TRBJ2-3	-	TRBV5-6	TGTGCCAGTGGTCGGGGGCCCACAGATACGCAGTATTTT	CASGRGPTDTQYF
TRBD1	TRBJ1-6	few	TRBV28	TGTGCCAGCAGTTCACAGGGGTTAGGAGCACCCCTCCACTTT	CASSSQGLGAPLHF
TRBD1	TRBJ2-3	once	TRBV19	TGTGCCAGTAGTATAGGGACCGGGACAGGGATGGATACGCAGTATTTT	CASSIGTGTGMDTQYF
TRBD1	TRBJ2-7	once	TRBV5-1	TGCGCCAGCAGCTTGGATCCAACCGGGACAGGGGCGCCCTACGAGCAGTACTTC	CASSLDPTGTGAPYEQYF
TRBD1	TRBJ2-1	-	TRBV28	TGTGCCAGCAGGTGGCAGGGGGCTGAGCAGTTCTTC	CASRWQGAEQFF
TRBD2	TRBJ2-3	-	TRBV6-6	TGTGCCAGCAGTAACGGGGGGACGCAGTATTTT	CASSNGGTQYF
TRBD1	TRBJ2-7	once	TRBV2	TGTGCCAGCAGTTCAGGACAGGTTCGATACGAGCAGTACTTC	CASSSGQVRYEQYF
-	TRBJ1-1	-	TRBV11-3	TGTGCCAGCAGCTTGAGGGGAGGTACTGAAGCTTTCTTT	CASSLRGGTEAFF
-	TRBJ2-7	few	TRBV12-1	TGTGCCAGTGACCGACGCTCCTACGAGCAGTACTTC	CASDRRSYEQYF
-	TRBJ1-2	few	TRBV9	TGTGCCAGCAGCGTTGGGGGCAATAACTATGGCTACACCTTC	CASSVGGNNYGYTF
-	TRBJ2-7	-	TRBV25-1	TGTGCCAGCAGTAGGGGCTACGAGCAGTACTTC	CASSRGYEQYF
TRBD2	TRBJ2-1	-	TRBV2	TGTGCCAGCAGTGAAGCCCCTAGCGGGAGTGACAATGAGCAGTTCTTC	CASSEAPSGSDNEQFF
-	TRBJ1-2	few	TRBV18	TGTGCCAGCTCGCAAGACCCGGACGGGGGCTACACCTTC	CASSQDPDGGYTF